Presented here are 2 T cell receptor beta chains from one specimen sequenced in a study of cytomegalovirus exposure and HLA in healthy donors. Measured with immunoSEQ multiplex PCR; TCRdb has only the in-frame clones, and not every one. The data contain around 190,000 clones, about 81% of them seen just once; the ten biggest clones take up 1.2%. Sequencing input: PBMCs. The receptors stem from a woman in her twenties or thirties in good health and CMV-seronegative.

In its sample, this clone was seen a few times. This rearrangement joins TRBV7-9 to TRBJ2-7, with D possibly matching TRBD1 (5 bases). V was trimmed by 3 bases and J by 2 bases, leaving 14 bases between them. The germline CDR1 and CDR2 sequences are SEHNR and FQNEAQ (reference sequence). The CDR3 is made up of 15 amino acids. CDR3 protein: CASSFVRDLPYEQYF. CDR3 nucleotide sequence: TGTGCCAGCAGCTTCGTCAGGGATCTACCCTACGAGCAGTACTTC.

This rearrangement joins TRBV6-1 to TRBJ2-5; D may be TRBD1 (5 bases). The V end lost 6 bases, the J end lost 5 bases, and 16 bases lay between the germline ends. From germline, CDR1 is MNHNS and CDR2 SASEGT. The length of the CDR3 is 14 residues. The CDR3 DNA reads as TGTGCCAGCAGCGAACAGCAGGCAGGGGAGACCCAGTACTTC. The encoded protein is CASSEQQAGETQYF.